This passage covers 13 T cell receptor beta chains from one sample sequenced in a study of blood T cell repertoires in COVID-19. Clones were sequenced by immunoSEQ multiplex PCR, and TCRdb holds only the in-frame ones, with some missing. The table lists some 150,000 clones, approximately 85% of them singletons. Material: peripheral blood. The receptors were sampled from a man aged 50 to 59 with acute or convalescent COVID-19.

This clone was detected once. The chain couples TRBV18 to TRBJ1-5; D ambiguous. Germline CDR1 and CDR2: KGHSH and LQKENI. Deletions cut 5 bases from V and 6 bases from J, with 17 bases between. The CDR3 length is 15 residues. The CDR3: CASSYTEARTQPQHF. The DNA of the CDR3 is TGTGCCAGCTCATATACGGAGGCTCGGACTCAGCCCCAGCATTTT.

This chain links TRBV10-3 with TRBJ1-1, with 10 bases aligning to TRBD1. J lost 1 base, V lost 10 bases, and 6 bases had no gene match. Germline CDR1 and CDR2: ENHRY and SYGVKD. CDR3 length: 14 residues. CDR3 sequence: CATTDRGANTEAFF. CDR3 DNA: TGTGCCACCACGGACAGGGGGGCGAACACTGAAGCTTTCTTT.

The CDR3 spells CASSQVGASSYNEQFF. DNA for the CDR3: TGTGCCAGCAGCCAAGTTGGGGCTAGCTCCTACAATGAGCAGTTCTTC. The V gene is TRBV4-2, the J gene TRBJ2-1; a weak D match, TRBD1 (5 bases). There are 16 residues in the CDR3. CDR1 and CDR2 (germline): LGHNA, YNFKEQ. V dropped 1 base and J dropped 0 bases, with 10 bases sitting between them.

This sequence joins TRBV6-5 and TRBJ2-3; D gene unclear. Germline-derived CDR1 and CDR2 are MNHEY and SVGAGI. The CDR3 runs to 12 residues. V shed 6 bases and J shed 5 bases, with 9 bases lying between them. The CDR3 loop reads CASRTLGDTQYF. CDR3 nucleotide sequence: TGTGCCAGCAGAACCCTAGGAGATACGCAGTATTTT.

The chain recombines TRBV11-2 with TRBJ2-7; 9 bases line up with TRBD1. Germline V gives CDR1 SGHAT, CDR2 FQNNGV. Losses at the gene ends were 5 bases for V and 0 bases for J; bases not matched to a gene: 5. The CDR3 totals 15 residues. In DNA form, the CDR3 reads TGTGCCAGCAGCATGGGGACAGGGTTCTCCTACGAGCAGTACTTC. Protein sequence: CASSMGTGFSYEQYF.

V and J are TRBV18 and TRBJ2-1; D unresolved. The CDR3 is 14 amino acids. Germline V CDR1 and CDR2: KGHSH, LQKENI. Trimming stripped 2 bases from V and 6 bases from J, with 11 bases between. CDR3 sequence reads: CASSPRSSGNEQFF. The CDR3 coding sequence is TGTGCCAGCTCACCAAGGTCTTCGGGCAATGAGCAGTTCTTC.

The chain carries TRBV5-4 and TRBJ1-1; the match to TRBD1 covers 8 bases. Germline assignment: CDR1 SGHNT and CDR2 YYREEE (reference sequence). The CDR3 has 18 amino acids. J was trimmed by 0 bases and V by 0 bases; bases with no gene match: 10. The CDR3 bases are TGTGCCAGCAGCTTGGCCAACAGGGGGGCCCTTATGAACACTGAAGCTTTCTTT. This gives the protein CASSLANRGALMNTEAFF.

This chain joins TRBV2 and TRBJ2-5; D might be TRBD1 (6 bases). Germline V lookup: CDR1 SNHLY, CDR2 FYNNEI. V lost 6 bases and J lost 0, with 14 bases in between. CDR3 length equals 15 residues. The CDR3 coding sequence is TGTGCCAGCAGAGGCGCCGGGACACACCAAGAGACCCAGTACTTC. Protein sequence: CASRGAGTHQETQYF.

The chain combines TRBV19 with TRBJ2-6, with 7 bases aligning to TRBD2. V dropped 4 bases and J dropped 1; count of bases not matched to a gene: 4. Germline CDR1 and CDR2: LNHDA and SQIVND (reference sequence). CDR3 length equals 16 residues. The CDR3 sequence: CASSKFGGSGANVLTF. In DNA, the CDR3 is TGTGCCAGTAGTAAGTTCGGGGGGTCTGGGGCCAACGTCCTGACTTTC.

This clone was seen a few times. The genes are TRBV2 and TRBJ2-1, with a possible D match to TRBD1 (7 bases). The CDR3 length is 13 residues. Germline V gene lookup returns CDR1 SNHLY and CDR2 FYNNEI. V gave up 4 bases and J gave up 8 bases, with 12 bases separating them. CDR3 nucleotides: TGTGCCAGCAGTGTAGGCAGGGGGGATGAGCAGTTCTTC. Translation gives CASSVGRGDEQFF.

This sequence joins TRBV7-3 and TRBJ2-5; 8 positions agree with TRBD1. Per the germline V gene, CDR1 is SGHTA and CDR2 is FQGTGA. The CDR3 covers 15 residues. Unmatched junction bases numbered 6, after V lost 2 bases and J lost 4 bases. The CDR3 bases are TGTGCCAGCAGCTTACAGGGGGCGAGACTAGAGACCCAGTACTTC. Translated: CASSLQGARLETQYF.

Only a few counts were recorded for this clone. This chain links TRBV27 with TRBJ2-7, with 8 bases identical to TRBD2. Losses at the gene ends were 5 bases for V and 3 bases for J; bases not matched to a gene: 12. Germline CDR1 and CDR2: MNHEY and SMNVEV (reference sequence). The CDR3 is 16 residues long. The CDR3 DNA reads TGTGCCAGCAGTCCCCCCGGCGGGGGGAAATTCTACGAGCAGTACTTC. It yields the protein CASSPPGGGKFYEQYF.

The chain links TRBV2 to TRBJ1-4; a possible D gene is TRBD1 (5 bases). Trimming removed 4 bases at V and 2 bases at J, with 11 bases between. The germline V gene has CDR1 SNHLY and CDR2 FYNNEI. This CDR3 spans 15 amino acids. CDR3 sequence (DNA): TGTGCCAGCAGTGCAGACCGGGGGACTAATGAAAAACTGTTTTTT. Its protein product is CASSADRGTNEKLFF.